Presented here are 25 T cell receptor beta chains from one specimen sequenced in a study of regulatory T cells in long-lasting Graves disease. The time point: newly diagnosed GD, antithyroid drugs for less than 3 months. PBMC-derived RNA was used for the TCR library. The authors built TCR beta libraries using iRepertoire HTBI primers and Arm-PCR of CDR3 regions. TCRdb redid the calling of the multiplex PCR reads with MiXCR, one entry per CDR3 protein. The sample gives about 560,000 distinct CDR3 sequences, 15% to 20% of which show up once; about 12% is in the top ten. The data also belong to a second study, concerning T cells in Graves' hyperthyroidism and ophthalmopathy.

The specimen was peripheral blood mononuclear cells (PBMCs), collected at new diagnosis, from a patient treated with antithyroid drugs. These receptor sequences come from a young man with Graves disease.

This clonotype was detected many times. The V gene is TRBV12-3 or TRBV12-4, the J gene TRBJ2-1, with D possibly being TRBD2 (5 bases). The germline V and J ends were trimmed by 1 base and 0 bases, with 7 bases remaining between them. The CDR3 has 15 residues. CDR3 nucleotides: TGTGCCAGCAGTTTAGAAGGGAGCTCCTACAATGAGCAGTTCTTC. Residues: CASSLEGSSYNEQFF.

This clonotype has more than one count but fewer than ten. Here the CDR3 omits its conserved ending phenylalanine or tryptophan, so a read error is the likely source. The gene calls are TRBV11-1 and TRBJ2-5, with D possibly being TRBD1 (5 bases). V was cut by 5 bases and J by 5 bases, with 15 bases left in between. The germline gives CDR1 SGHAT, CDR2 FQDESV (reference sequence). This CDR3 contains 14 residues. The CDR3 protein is CASSPLRWGETQYL. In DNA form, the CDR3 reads TGTGCCAGCAGCCCGTTGAGGTGGGGCGAGACCCAGTACCTC.

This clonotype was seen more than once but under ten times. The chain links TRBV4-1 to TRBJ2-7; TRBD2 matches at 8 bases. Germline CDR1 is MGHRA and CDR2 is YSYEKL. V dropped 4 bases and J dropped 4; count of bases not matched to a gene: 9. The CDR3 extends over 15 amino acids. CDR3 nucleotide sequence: TGCGCCAGCAGCCCGGAAGCGGGAGAAACTTACGAGCAGTACTTC. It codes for CASSPEAGETYEQYF.

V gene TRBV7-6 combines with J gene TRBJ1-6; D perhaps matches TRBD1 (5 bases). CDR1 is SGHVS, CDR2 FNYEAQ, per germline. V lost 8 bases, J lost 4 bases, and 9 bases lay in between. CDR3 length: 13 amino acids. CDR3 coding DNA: TGTGCCAGCGGGGGGGAGTATAATTCACCCCTCCACTTT. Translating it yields CASGGEYNSPLHF.

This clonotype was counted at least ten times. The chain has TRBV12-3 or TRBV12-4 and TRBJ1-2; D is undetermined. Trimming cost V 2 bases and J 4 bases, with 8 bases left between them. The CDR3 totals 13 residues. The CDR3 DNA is TGTGCCAGCAGTTTAAGGTATAGCTATGGCTACACCTTC. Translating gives CASSLRYSYGYTF.

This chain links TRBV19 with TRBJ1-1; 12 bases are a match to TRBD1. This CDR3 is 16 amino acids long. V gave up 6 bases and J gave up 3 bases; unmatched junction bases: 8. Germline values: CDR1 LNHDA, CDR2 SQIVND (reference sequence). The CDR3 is CASSRDRGPPDTEAFF. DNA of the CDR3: TGTGCCAGTAGCCGGGACAGGGGGCCTCCAGACACTGAAGCTTTCTTT.

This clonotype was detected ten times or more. CDR3 loop: CASRRPTQETQYF. Written as DNA, the CDR3 is TGTGCCAGCAGAAGACCTACCCAAGAGACCCAGTACTTC. The chain recombines TRBV12-3 or TRBV12-4 with TRBJ2-5, with no clear D. V lost 6 bases to trimming and J lost 1 base, with 9 bases between them. The CDR3 spans 13 residues.

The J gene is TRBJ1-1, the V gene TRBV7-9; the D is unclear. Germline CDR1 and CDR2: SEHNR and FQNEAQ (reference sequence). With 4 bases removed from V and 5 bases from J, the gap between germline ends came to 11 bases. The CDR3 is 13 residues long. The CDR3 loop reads CASSSTYGTEAFF. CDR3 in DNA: TGTGCCAGCAGCTCAACCTACGGTACTGAAGCTTTCTTT.

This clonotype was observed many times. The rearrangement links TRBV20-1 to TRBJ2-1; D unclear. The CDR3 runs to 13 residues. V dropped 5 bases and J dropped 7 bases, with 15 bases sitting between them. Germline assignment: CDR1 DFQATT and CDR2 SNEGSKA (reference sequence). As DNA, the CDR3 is TGCAGTGCTTTTAGCCAAAGTGGGAATGAGCAGTTCTTC. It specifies CSAFSQSGNEQFF.

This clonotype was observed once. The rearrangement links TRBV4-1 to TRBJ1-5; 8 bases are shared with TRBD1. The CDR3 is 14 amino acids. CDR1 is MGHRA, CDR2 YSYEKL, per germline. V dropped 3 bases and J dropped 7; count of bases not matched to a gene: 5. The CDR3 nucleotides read TGCGCCAGCAGCCAGGGACAGGTTGGACAGCCCCAGCATTTT. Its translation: CASSQGQVGQPQHF.

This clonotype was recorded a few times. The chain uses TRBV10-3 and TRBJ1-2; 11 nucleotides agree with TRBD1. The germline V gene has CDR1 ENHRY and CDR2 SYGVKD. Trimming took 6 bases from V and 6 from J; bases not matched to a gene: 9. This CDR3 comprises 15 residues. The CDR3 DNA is TGTGCCATCAGACGGGACAGGGGGGCAAGTGATGGCTACACCTTC. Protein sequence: CAIRRDRGASDGYTF.

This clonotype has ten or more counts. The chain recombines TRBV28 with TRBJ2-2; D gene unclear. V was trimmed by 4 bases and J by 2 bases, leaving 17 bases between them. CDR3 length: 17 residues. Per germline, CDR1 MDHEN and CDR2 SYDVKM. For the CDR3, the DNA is TGTGCCAGCAGTTCCCCGTCGACGACCCGCAACACCGGGGAGCTGTTTTTT. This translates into CASSSPSTTRNTGELFF. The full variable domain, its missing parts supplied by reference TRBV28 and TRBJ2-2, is DVKVTQSSRYLVKRTGEKVFLECVQDMDHENMFWYRQDPGLGLRLIYFSYDVKMKEKGDIPEGYSVSREKKERFSLILESASTNQTSMYLCASSSPSTTRNTGELFFGEGSRLTVL.

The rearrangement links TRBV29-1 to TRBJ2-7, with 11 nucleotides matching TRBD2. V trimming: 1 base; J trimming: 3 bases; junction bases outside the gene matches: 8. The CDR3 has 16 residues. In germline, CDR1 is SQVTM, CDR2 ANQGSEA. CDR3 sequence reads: CSVEGESSGRFYEQYF. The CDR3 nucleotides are TGCAGCGTTGAAGGGGAGTCTAGCGGGAGGTTCTACGAGCAGTACTTC.

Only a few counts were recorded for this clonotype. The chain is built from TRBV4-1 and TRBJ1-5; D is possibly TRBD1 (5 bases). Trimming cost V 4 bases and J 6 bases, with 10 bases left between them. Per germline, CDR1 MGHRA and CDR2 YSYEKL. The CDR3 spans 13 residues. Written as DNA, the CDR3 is TGCGCCAGCAGCCCGACAGAAAGTCAGCCCCAGCATTTT. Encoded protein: CASSPTESQPQHF.

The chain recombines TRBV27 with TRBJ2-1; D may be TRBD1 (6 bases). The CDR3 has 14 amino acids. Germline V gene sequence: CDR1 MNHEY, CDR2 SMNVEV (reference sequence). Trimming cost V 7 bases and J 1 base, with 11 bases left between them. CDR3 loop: CASKDDRSYNEQFF. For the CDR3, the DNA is TGTGCCAGCAAAGACGACAGGTCCTACAATGAGCAGTTCTTC.

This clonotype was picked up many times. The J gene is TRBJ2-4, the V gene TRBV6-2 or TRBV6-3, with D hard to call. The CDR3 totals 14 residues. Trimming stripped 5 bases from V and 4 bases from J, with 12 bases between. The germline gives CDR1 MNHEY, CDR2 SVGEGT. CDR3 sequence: CASSEPGTKNIQYF. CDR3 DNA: TGTGCCAGCAGTGAACCAGGAACAAAAAACATTCAGTACTTC.

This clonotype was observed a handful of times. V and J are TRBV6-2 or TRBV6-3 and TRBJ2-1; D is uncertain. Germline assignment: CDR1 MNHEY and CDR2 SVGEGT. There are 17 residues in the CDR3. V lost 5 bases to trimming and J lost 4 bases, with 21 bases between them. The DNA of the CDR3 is TGTGCCAGCAGTGAAATGGGAATTATCCGAAAGTACAATGAGCAGTTCTTC. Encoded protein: CASSEMGIIRKYNEQFF.

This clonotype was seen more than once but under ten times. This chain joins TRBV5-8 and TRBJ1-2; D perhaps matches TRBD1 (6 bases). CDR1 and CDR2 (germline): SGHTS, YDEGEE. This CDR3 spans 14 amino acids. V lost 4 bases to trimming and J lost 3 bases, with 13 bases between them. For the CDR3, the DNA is TGTGCCAGCAGCCCAGGACAGCTGTACTATGGCTACACCTTC. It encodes CASSPGQLYYGYTF.

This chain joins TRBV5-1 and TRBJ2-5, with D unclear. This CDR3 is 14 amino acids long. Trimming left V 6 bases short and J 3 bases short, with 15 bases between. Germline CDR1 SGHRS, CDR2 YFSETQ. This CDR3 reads CASKWGSREETQYF. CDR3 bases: TGCGCCAGCAAGTGGGGAAGCCGCGAAGAGACCCAGTACTTC.

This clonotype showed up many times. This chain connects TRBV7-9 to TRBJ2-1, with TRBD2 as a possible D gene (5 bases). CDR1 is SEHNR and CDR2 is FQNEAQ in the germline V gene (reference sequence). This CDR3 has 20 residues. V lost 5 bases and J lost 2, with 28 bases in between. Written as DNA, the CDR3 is TGTGCCAGCAGCGTGTCCCGGAGACTAATCGCCCACCAGACCTACAATGAGCAGTTCTTC. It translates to CASSVSRRLIAHQTYNEQFF.

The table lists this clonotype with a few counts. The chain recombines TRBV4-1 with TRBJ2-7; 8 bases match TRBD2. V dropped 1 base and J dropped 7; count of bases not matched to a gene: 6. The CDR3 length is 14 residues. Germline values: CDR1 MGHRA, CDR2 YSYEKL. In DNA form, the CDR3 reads TGCGCCAGCAGCCAAGGGCGGGGGGCAGGGGAGCAGTACTTC. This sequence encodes CASSQGRGAGEQYF.

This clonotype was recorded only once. The CDR3 bases are TGCAGTGCTAGAGCCCTAGCGGGACCCACAGATACGCAGTATTTT. Translation gives CSARALAGPTDTQYF. The J gene is TRBJ2-3, the V gene TRBV20-1; TRBD2 matches 9 bases. The germline gives CDR1 DFQATT, CDR2 SNEGSKA (reference sequence). The CDR3 covers 15 residues. V was clipped by 1 base and J by 2 bases; unmatched bases: 4.

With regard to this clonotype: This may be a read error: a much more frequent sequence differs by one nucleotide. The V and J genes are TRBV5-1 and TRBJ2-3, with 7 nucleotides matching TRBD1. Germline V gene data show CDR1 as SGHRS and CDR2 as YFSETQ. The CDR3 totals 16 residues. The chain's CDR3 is CASSSGTAPFTDMQYF. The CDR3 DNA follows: TGCGCCAGCAGCTCTGGGACAGCACCCTTCACAGATATGCAGTATTTT.

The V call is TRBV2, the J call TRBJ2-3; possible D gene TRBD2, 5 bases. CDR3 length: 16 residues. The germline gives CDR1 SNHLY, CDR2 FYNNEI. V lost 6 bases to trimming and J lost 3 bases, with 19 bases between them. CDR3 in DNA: TGTGCCAGCAGCGTAGTAGAAGTGCCGGGGACAGATACGCAGTATTTT. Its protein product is CASSVVEVPGTDTQYF.

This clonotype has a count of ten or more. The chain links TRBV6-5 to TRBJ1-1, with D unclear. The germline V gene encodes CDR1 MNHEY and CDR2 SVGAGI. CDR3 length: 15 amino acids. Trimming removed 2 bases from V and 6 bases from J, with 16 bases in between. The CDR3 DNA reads TGTGCCAGCAGTTACGGTTCCTGGGCGGACCCTGAAGCTTTCTTT. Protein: CASSYGSWADPEAFF.